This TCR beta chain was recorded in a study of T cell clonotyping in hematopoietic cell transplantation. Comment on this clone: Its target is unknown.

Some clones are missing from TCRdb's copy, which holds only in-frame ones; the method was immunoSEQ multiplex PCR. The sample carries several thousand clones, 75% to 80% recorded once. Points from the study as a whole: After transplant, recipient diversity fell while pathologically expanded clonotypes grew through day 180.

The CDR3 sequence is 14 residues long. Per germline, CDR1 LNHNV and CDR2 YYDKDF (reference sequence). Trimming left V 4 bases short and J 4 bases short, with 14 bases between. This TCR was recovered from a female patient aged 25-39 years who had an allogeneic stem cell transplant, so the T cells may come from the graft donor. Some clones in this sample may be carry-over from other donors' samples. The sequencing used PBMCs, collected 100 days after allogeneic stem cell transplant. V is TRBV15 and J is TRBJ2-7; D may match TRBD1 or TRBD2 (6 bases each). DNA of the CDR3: TGTGCCACCAGCATGCTACGGGGGCCTTACGAGCAGTACTTC. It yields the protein CATSMLRGPYEQYF.